Below, one T cell receptor (beta chain) is given with its context. The target antigen is unknown. The sample comes from a study of Ad26.COV2.S vaccination and SARS-CoV-2 variants. The wider study: As a participant in COV1001, the donor was in the Ad26.COV2.S trial arm.

Profiling relied on immunoSEQ multiplex PCR, and the TCRdb table lists in-frame clones only, not all of them. The sample has a few hundred thousand clones, 90% seen once; the top ten hold roughly 4.3%. Study observations and caveats: The TCR breadth and depth analyses may have produced an underestimate of total T cell responses.

Treatment in this sample: about 20 received Ad26.COV2.S at low or high dose, single or two shots; roughly five received placebo; per-sample allocation not given. Sampling took place 63 days after the first vaccine or placebo injection. This receptor was obtained from a person aged 18 to 65 who received the Ad26.COV2.S COVID-19 vaccine or a placebo. Specimen: peripheral blood, collected in a trial of Ad26.COV2.S vaccine versus placebo.

CDR3 region: CARSLRTSGSNEQFF. The CDR3 nucleotides are TGTGCCAGAAGCTTGAGGACTAGCGGGAGTAATGAGCAGTTCTTC. The chain uses TRBV5-3 and TRBJ2-1, with 13 bases identical to TRBD2. TRBV5-3 is reported as an ORF; its role is uncertain. The CDR3 is 15 residues long. V trimming: 1 base; J trimming: 7 bases; junction bases outside the gene matches: 2.